These 29 T cell receptor beta chains were sequenced from one sample in a study of OX40 agonist ivuxolimab in advanced cancers. Produced via immunoSEQ multiplex PCR; TCRdb's table is partial and in-frame only. The sample yields about 89,000 clones, around nine tenths seen once. Sequences were derived from CD4+ or CD8+ T cells sorted from blood, sampled in a trial of the OX40 agonist ivuxolimab. Source of these receptors: an adult with an advanced solid tumor such as melanoma, head and neck, liver or kidney cancer.

The chain joins TRBV10-3 to TRBJ1-1; D is undetermined. From germline, CDR1 is ENHRY and CDR2 SYGVKD. The V gene lost 0 bases and the J gene lost 1 base, with 9 bases spanning the gap. The CDR3 extends over 15 amino acids. The chain's CDR3 is CAISESGIANTEAFF. As DNA, the CDR3 is TGTGCCATCAGTGAGTCAGGGATTGCGAACACTGAAGCTTTCTTT.

The V call is TRBV14, the J call TRBJ1-3; D not certain. The germline V gene has CDR1 SGHDN and CDR2 FVKESK. The V and J ends lost 3 bases and 1 base respectively, with 10 bases between them. The CDR3 length is 15 residues. CDR3 residues: CASSHRVSSGNTIYF. The CDR3 DNA sequence: TGTGCCAGCAGCCACCGGGTTTCATCTGGAAACACCATATATTTT.

The CDR3 sequence is CASSYLVTGELFF. In DNA form, the CDR3 reads TGTGCCAGCAGTTACCTCGTAACCGGGGAGCTGTTTTTT. V gene TRBV6-5 combines with J gene TRBJ2-2; D gene uncertain. Germline V gene sequence: CDR1 MNHEY, CDR2 SVGAGI. Trimming removed 2 bases from V and 5 bases from J, with 6 bases in between. This CDR3 comprises 13 residues.

The chain combines TRBV19 with TRBJ2-5, with unresolved D. The germline V and J ends were trimmed by 5 bases and 5 bases, with 9 bases remaining between them. This CDR3 has 12 amino acids. Germline loops: CDR1 LNHDA, CDR2 SQIVND (reference sequence). The CDR3 region has the DNA TGTGCCAGTAGTCGCCCCCGGGAGACCCAGTACTTC. Translated: CASSRPRETQYF. The full variable domain, in which reference TRBV19 and TRBJ2-5 provide the parts outside the CDR3, is DGGITQSPKYLFRKEGQNVTLSCEQNLNHDAMYWYRQDPGQGLRLIYYSQIVNDFQKGDIAEGYSVSREKKESFPLTVTSAQKNPTAFYLCASSRPRETQYFGPGTRLLVL.

The chain employs TRBV7-2 and TRBJ2-4; no reliable D call. CDR1 and CDR2 (germline): SGHTA, FQGNSA. Trimming left V 5 bases short and J 9 bases short, with 17 bases between. The length of the CDR3 is 14 residues. The CDR3 here is CASSPRPGIGIQYF. The CDR3 DNA sequence: TGTGCCAGCAGCCCACGACCTGGAATCGGCATTCAGTACTTC.

CDR3 region: CASSLGRDRTDTQYF. The CDR3, as DNA: TGCGCCAGCAGCTTGGGCAGGGACCGCACAGATACGCAGTATTTT. V gene TRBV5-1 combines with J gene TRBJ2-3; D is tentatively TRBD1 or TRBD2 (5 bases each). Germline CDR1 SGHRS, CDR2 YFSETQ. The length of the CDR3 is 15 residues. With 0 bases removed from V and 1 base from J, the gap between germline ends came to 9 bases.

This chain links TRBV30 with TRBJ2-3; tentative D call: TRBD2 (6 bases). This CDR3 has 13 residues. Germline values: CDR1 GTSNPN, CDR2 SVGIG (reference sequence). The germline V and J ends were trimmed by 5 bases and 4 bases, with 13 bases remaining between them. CDR3: CAWGPGVADTQYF. CDR3 bases: TGTGCCTGGGGCCCGGGGGTCGCAGATACGCAGTATTTT.

This chain connects TRBV7-3 to TRBJ2-3; possibly TRBD2 for D (5 bases). Germline-derived CDR1 and CDR2 are SGHTA and FQGTGA. The V and J ends lost 0 bases and 0 bases respectively, with 10 bases between them. This CDR3 region has 16 residues. CDR3 bases: TGTGCCAGCAGCTTAACTGAGCGGTCTAGCACAGATACGCAGTATTTT. This codes for CASSLTERSSTDTQYF.

The chain has TRBV30 and TRBJ1-1; D call uncertain. The CDR3 is 13 residues long. Per germline, CDR1 GTSNPN and CDR2 SVGIG (reference sequence). V lost 3 bases and J lost 0, with 8 bases in between. CDR3 DNA: TGTGCCTGGAGACGGACGGTGAACACTGAAGCTTTCTTT. Amino acids: CAWRRTVNTEAFF.

The rearrangement uses TRBV6-1 and TRBJ1-4; 7 bases align to TRBD1. CDR1 and CDR2 from the germline V gene are MNHNS and SASEGT. The CDR3 runs to 16 residues. Unmatched junction bases numbered 7, after V lost 0 bases and J lost 6 bases. DNA for the CDR3: TGTGCCAGCAGTGAAGCTGGGGGCAGGGGGGATGAAAAACTGTTTTTT. This gives the protein CASSEAGGRGDEKLFF.

The chain is built from TRBV18 and TRBJ2-1, with D possibly TRBD1 on 5 matching bases. The germline CDR1 and CDR2 sequences are KGHSH and LQKENI. The germline V and J ends were trimmed by 3 bases and 8 bases, with 8 bases remaining between them. CDR3 length: 12 amino acids. CDR3 nucleotides: TGTGCCAGCTCACCCTCCAGGGATGAGCAGTTCTTC. Residues: CASSPSRDEQFF.

The chain employs TRBV27 and TRBJ2-3, with D tentatively TRBD2 (7 bases). The V end was cut by 6 bases, the J end by 3 bases, with 19 bases between. The CDR3 is 16 amino acids. From germline, CDR1 is MNHEY and CDR2 SMNVEV (reference sequence). Written as DNA, the CDR3 is TGTGCCAGCAGAACCGCGGGGGCCGGAGGGACAGATACGCAGTATTTT. Residues: CASRTAGAGGTDTQYF.

This clone appeared a single time. This chain joins TRBV6-5 and TRBJ1-4; D call uncertain. The germline V gene encodes CDR1 MNHEY and CDR2 SVGAGI. CDR3 size: 14 residues. Trimming left V 6 bases short and J 0 bases short, with 8 bases between. The CDR3: CASRGGSTNEKLFF. CDR3 nucleotides: TGTGCCAGCAGAGGCGGATCAACTAATGAAAAACTGTTTTTT.

The chain has TRBV7-8 and TRBJ1-1; D not certain. Germline CDR1 SGHVS, CDR2 FQNEAQ. Trimming left V 4 bases short and J 6 bases short, with 18 bases between. The CDR3 is 15 amino acids. CDR3 region: CASSSTTGQYAEAFF. The DNA of the CDR3 is TGTGCCAGCAGCTCCACCACGGGTCAGTACGCTGAAGCTTTCTTT.

V usage is TRBV7-8 and J usage is TRBJ1-5; 8 positions agree with TRBD1. This CDR3 is built from 14 residues. V lost 2 bases and J lost 5; bases outside the gene matches: 2. Per germline, CDR1 SGHVS and CDR2 FQNEAQ. CDR3 region: CASSLSGGDQPQHF. In DNA, the CDR3 is TGTGCCAGCAGCTTATCAGGGGGCGATCAGCCCCAGCATTTT.

The V call is TRBV7-2, the J call TRBJ2-3; D is unresolved. There are 16 residues in the CDR3. The V end lost 0 bases, the J end lost 1 base, and 11 bases lay between the germline ends. Germline CDR1 and CDR2: SGHTA and FQGNSA. CDR3 loop: CASSLATAGRTDTQYF. CDR3 DNA sequence: TGTGCCAGCAGCTTAGCAACGGCAGGTCGCACAGATACGCAGTATTTT.

The chain is built from TRBV14 and TRBJ1-3, with D unresolved. This CDR3 is built from 16 residues. Trimming stripped 0 bases from V and 0 bases from J, with 9 bases between. CDR1 and CDR2 from the germline V gene are SGHDN and FVKESK. The CDR3 nucleotides read TGTGCCAGCAGCCAAGACCGGGCCTCCTCTGGAAACACCATATATTTT. It encodes CASSQDRASSGNTIYF.

V gene TRBV6-5 combines with J gene TRBJ2-7; 9 bases are a match to TRBD2. V trimming: 4 bases; J trimming: 10 bases; junction bases outside the gene matches: 8. Germline V gene lookup returns CDR1 MNHEY and CDR2 SVGAGI. The CDR3 runs to 13 residues. CDR3 nucleotide sequence: TGTGCCAGCAGTTTACAGCGGGGGGTCGAACAGTACTTC. Translating gives CASSLQRGVEQYF.

The rearrangement uses TRBV11-2 and TRBJ2-7; D is uncertain. CDR1 and CDR2 (germline): SGHAT, FQNNGV. The CDR3 spans 16 residues. V gave up 5 bases and J gave up 3 bases, with 20 bases separating them. The CDR3 protein is CASSPNAGRFNYEQYF. The DNA for the CDR3 is TGTGCCAGCAGCCCAAACGCCGGACGGTTTAACTACGAGCAGTACTTC. Drawing the rest from reference TRBV11-2 and TRBJ2-7, the complete variable domain is EAGVAQSPRYKIIEKRQSVAFWCNPISGHATLYWYQQILGQGPKLLIQFQNNGVVDDSQLPKDRFSAERLKGVDSTLKIQPAKLEDSAVYLCASSPNAGRFNYEQYFGPGTRLTVT.

The chain combines TRBV7-3 with TRBJ1-2, with no clear D. CDR3 size: 15 residues. Trimming removed 2 bases at V and 4 bases at J, with 14 bases between. Germline values: CDR1 SGHTA, CDR2 FQGTGA. CDR3 sequence reads: CASSLAGSGVYGYTF. DNA of the CDR3: TGTGCCAGCAGCTTAGCTGGTTCAGGAGTCTATGGCTACACCTTC.

The chain couples TRBV4-2 to TRBJ1-2; the D gene is possibly TRBD1 (5 bases). Trimming stripped 0 bases from V and 2 bases from J, with 10 bases between. CDR1 is LGHNA, CDR2 YNFKEQ, per germline. CDR3 length: 15 residues. The CDR3 DNA reads TGTGCCAGCAGCCAAGATCCAGGGTGGAACTATGGCTACACCTTC. Translation: CASSQDPGWNYGYTF.

V usage is TRBV7-3 and J usage is TRBJ2-3; D may be TRBD2 (6 bases). V was shortened by 4 bases and J by 3 bases, with 17 bases between the two germline ends. CDR1 and CDR2 from the germline V gene are SGHTA and FQGTGA. The CDR3 is 16 amino acids. The CDR3 nucleotides are TGTGCCAGCAGCTCTTCCCTGGCGCGGGGAACAGATACGCAGTATTTT. It specifies CASSSSLARGTDTQYF.

The J gene is TRBJ2-3, the V gene TRBV11-2, with D perhaps matching TRBD2 (5 bases). Germline loops: CDR1 SGHAT, CDR2 FQNNGV. Trimming removed 6 bases from V and 0 bases from J, with 16 bases in between. The CDR3 runs 16 residues. CDR3 in amino acids: CASSSDSYSSTDTQYF. The DNA for the CDR3 is TGTGCCAGCAGTTCGGACTCTTACTCTAGCACAGATACGCAGTATTTT. Full variable domain (remainder filled in from reference TRBV11-2 and TRBJ2-3): EAGVAQSPRYKIIEKRQSVAFWCNPISGHATLYWYQQILGQGPKLLIQFQNNGVVDDSQLPKDRFSAERLKGVDSTLKIQPAKLEDSAVYLCASSSDSYSSTDTQYFGPGTRLTVL.

This chain connects TRBV19 to TRBJ2-3; TRBD2 matches at 8 bases. The germline CDR1 and CDR2 sequences are LNHDA and SQIVND (reference sequence). This CDR3 has 15 amino acids. Trimming took 1 base from V and 2 from J; bases not matched to a gene: 2. The CDR3 nucleotides are TGTGCCAGTAGTATAGGAGCGGGGGTCACAGATACGCAGTATTTT. Protein: CASSIGAGVTDTQYF.

This chain links TRBV7-9 with TRBJ1-1, with unresolved D. V lost 1 base and J lost 6, with 9 bases in between. Germline CDR1 reads SEHNR; CDR2 reads FQNEAQ (reference sequence). The CDR3 sequence is 13 residues long. CDR3 coding DNA: TGTGCCAGCAGCTTAGTCGGGGTAGCTGAAGCTTTCTTT. This encodes CASSLVGVAEAFF. The entire variable domain, with the rest obtained from reference TRBV7-9 and TRBJ1-1, is as follows: DTGVSQNPRHKITKRGQNVTFRCDPISEHNRLYWYRQTLGQGPEFLTYFQNEAQLEKSRLLSDRFSAERPKGSFSTLEIQRTEQGDSAMYLCASSLVGVAEAFFGQGTRLTVV.

V usage is TRBV7-9 and J usage is TRBJ1-4, with 10 bases fitting TRBD1. The CDR3 length is 15 residues. Germline V CDR1 and CDR2: SEHNR, FQNEAQ (reference sequence). V was pared by 4 bases and J by 8 bases, with 7 bases of the junction left unmatched. This CDR3 is CASSSGDRGIEKLFF. The CDR3 nucleotides read TGTGCCAGCAGCTCCGGGGACAGGGGAATCGAAAAACTGTTTTTT.

Only one count was recorded for this clone. The chain is built from TRBV19 and TRBJ1-4; maybe TRBD1 (5 bases). Germline CDR1 reads LNHDA; CDR2 reads SQIVND (reference sequence). CDR3 size: 15 residues. V was pared by 7 bases and J by 8 bases, with 20 bases between. The CDR3 spells CASKGLLIAREKLFF. Here the CDR3 DNA reads TGTGCCAGTAAGGGACTGCTAATAGCTAGGGAAAAACTGTTTTTT.

This clone was detected only a few times. V gene TRBV2 combines with J gene TRBJ1-1, with D hard to call. The ends were cut back, 2 bases at V and 2 bases at J, with 12 bases in the middle. Germline lookup yields CDR1 SNHLY and CDR2 FYNNEI. The CDR3 runs to 15 residues. In DNA, the CDR3 is TGTGCCAGCAGTGAACTGAAGAAGAGAAACACTGAAGCTTTCTTT. Its translation is CASSELKKRNTEAFF.

The rearrangement joins TRBV30 to TRBJ2-3; D is undetermined. Germline lookup yields CDR1 GTSNPN and CDR2 SVGIG (reference sequence). This CDR3 has 12 residues. The ends were cut back, 3 bases at V and 8 bases at J, with 12 bases in the middle. The CDR3 DNA is TGTGCCTGGAGGTCCAGCTACGGTACGCAGTATTTT. It specifies CAWRSSYGTQYF.